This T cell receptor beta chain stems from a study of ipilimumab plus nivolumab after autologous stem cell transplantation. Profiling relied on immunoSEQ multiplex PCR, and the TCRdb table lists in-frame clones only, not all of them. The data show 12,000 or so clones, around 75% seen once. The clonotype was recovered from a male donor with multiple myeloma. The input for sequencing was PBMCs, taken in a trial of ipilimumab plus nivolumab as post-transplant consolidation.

CDR3 protein: CASSGAAASYEQYF. CDR3 DNA: TGCGCCAGCAGCGGAGCCGCGGCCTCCTACGAGCAGTACTTC. The chain joins TRBV5-1 to TRBJ2-7; D is ambiguous. Trimming took off 4 bases at V and 0 bases at J, with 11 bases between the two ends. The CDR3 is 14 amino acids. Looked up from germline, CDR1 is SGHRS and CDR2 is YFSETQ.